Shown below are 19 T cell receptor beta chains from a single sample sequenced in a study of cytomegalovirus exposure and HLA in healthy donors. PCR employed 60 Vbeta and 13 Jbeta primers. The assay was immunoSEQ multiplex PCR, and TCRdb's table has in-frame clones only and misses some. The sample contains about 110,000 clones, 76% of which appear only once. What was sequenced was PBMCs. The receptor source for this set is a woman between 45 and 60 years old in good health and CMV-seropositive.

The rearrangement links TRBV12-2 to TRBJ2-2; the D segment call TRBD2 is taken from the table without a DNA check. TRBV12-2 is an annotated pseudogene. This CDR3 spans 14 amino acids. CDR3 coding DNA: TGTGCAAGTCGCTTGGTTGTTCCCACTGGGGAGCTGTTTTTT. Translated: CASRLVVPTGELFF.

This chain joins TRBV7-6 and TRBJ2-7, with 11 bases fitting TRBD2. V lost 5 bases and J lost 0; bases outside the gene matches: 6. Germline loops: CDR1 SGHVS, CDR2 FNYEAQ. The CDR3 loop spans 16 amino acids. The CDR3 loop is CASSPRTSGLSYEQYF. The DNA for the CDR3 is TGTGCCAGCAGCCCGAGGACTAGCGGGCTCTCCTACGAGCAGTACTTC.

The chain recombines TRBV13 with TRBJ2-7; 10 bases agree with TRBD2. Germline lookup yields CDR1 PRHDT and CDR2 FYEKMQ (reference sequence). The CDR3 has 16 residues. The V gene end was trimmed by 1 base and the J gene end by 5 bases; junction bases not matched to a gene: 8. The CDR3 spells CASSLEFSGRSHEQYF. DNA of the CDR3: TGTGCCAGCAGCTTAGAGTTTAGCGGGAGGTCCCACGAGCAGTACTTC.

This clone was detected a few times. This rearrangement joins TRBV7-2 to TRBJ2-7; 7 bases line up with TRBD2. The CDR3 is 13 amino acids. Germline V gene lookup returns CDR1 SGHTA and CDR2 FQGNSA. V lost 5 bases to trimming and J lost 6 bases; unmatched junction nucleotides: 7. CDR3 coding DNA: TGTGCCAGCAGCGGAACTAGCGCAGGCGAGCAGTACTTC. It is translated as CASSGTSAGEQYF. Combining the CDR3 with reference TRBV7-2 and TRBJ2-7 gives the whole variable domain GAGVSQSPSNKVTEKGKDVELRCDPISGHTALYWYRQSLGQGLEFLIYFQGNSAPDKSGLPSDRFSAERTGGSVSTLTIQRTQQEDSAVYLCASSGTSAGEQYFGPGTRLTVT.

The chain couples TRBV5-5 to TRBJ2-5; 12 bases fit TRBD1. With 4 bases clipped from V and 5 bases from J, the junction kept 3 bases outside the gene matches. The CDR3 sequence is 14 residues long. The germline V gene has CDR1 SGHKS and CDR2 YYEKEE (reference sequence). In DNA, the CDR3 is TGTGCCAGCAGCAGGGGACAGGGGGCCGAGACCCAGTACTTC. It is translated as CASSRGQGAETQYF.

This clone was seen once. The J gene is TRBJ1-1, the V gene TRBV11-3, with D tentatively TRBD1 (5 bases). Trimming removed 0 bases from V and 0 bases from J, with 8 bases in between. Germline V gives CDR1 SGHNT, CDR2 YENEEA. The CDR3 is made up of 15 amino acids. This chain's CDR3 is CASSLDGGVNTEAFF. As DNA, the CDR3 is TGTGCCAGCAGCTTAGATGGGGGGGTGAACACTGAAGCTTTCTTT.

The gene calls are TRBV2 and TRBJ2-5; possible D gene TRBD1, 5 bases. The ends were cut back, 3 bases at V and 3 bases at J, with 11 bases in the middle. The CDR3 covers 14 residues. Germline assignment: CDR1 SNHLY and CDR2 FYNNEI. CDR3 coding DNA: TGTGCCAGCAGTGAGGGGAACAGGAAAGAGACCCAGTACTTC. Amino acid sequence: CASSEGNRKETQYF. The full variable domain, rest sourced from reference TRBV2 and TRBJ2-5, is EPEVTQTPSHQVTQMGQEVILRCVPISNHLYFYWYRQILGQKVEFLVSFYNNEISEKSEIFDDQFSVERPDGSNFTLKIRSTKLEDSAMYFCASSEGNRKETQYFGPGTRLLVL.

The rearrangement links TRBV9 to TRBJ1-6, with 11 bases lining up with TRBD1. This CDR3 is 16 amino acids long. Germline values: CDR1 SGDLS, CDR2 YYNGEE. Losses at the gene ends were 4 bases for V and 10 bases for J; bases not matched to a gene: 10. CDR3 sequence (DNA): TGTGCCAGCAGCCTACGGACAGGGGGCCTTTACTCACCCCTCCACTTT. This sequence encodes CASSLRTGGLYSPLHF.

CDR3 coding DNA: TGCAGCGGCCAGACAGGGGGCTCCTACAATGAGCAGTTCTTC. It codes for CSGQTGGSYNEQFF. V gene TRBV29-1 combines with J gene TRBJ2-1; 9 nucleotides agree with TRBD1. V trimming: 7 bases; J trimming: 0 bases; junction bases outside the gene matches: 4. The CDR3 is made up of 14 amino acids. Germline assignment: CDR1 SQVTM and CDR2 ANQGSEA.

This clone has just a few counts. The chain carries TRBV29-1 and TRBJ2-7, with 7 bases fitting TRBD2. V lost 4 bases, J lost 6 bases, and 6 bases stayed unmatched. CDR3 size: 12 residues. Germline V gene sequence: CDR1 SQVTM, CDR2 ANQGSEA. Written as DNA, the CDR3 is TGCAGCGTTGGCGGGAGAGCTGGCGAGCAGTACTTC. This codes for CSVGGRAGEQYF.

This chain links TRBV2 with TRBJ2-5; possibly TRBD2 for D (6 bases). V was clipped by 5 bases and J by 6 bases, with 16 bases between them. This CDR3 spans 14 amino acids. Per germline, CDR1 SNHLY and CDR2 FYNNEI. CDR3 DNA sequence: TGTGCCAGCAGTTTAGGGAGGACGCGGCAGACCCAGTACTTC. It yields the protein CASSLGRTRQTQYF.

This chain uses TRBV27 with TRBJ1-2; 9 nucleotides agree with TRBD1. CDR1 and CDR2 (germline): MNHEY, SMNVEV (reference sequence). The CDR3 is made up of 13 amino acids. Losses at the gene ends were 4 bases for V and 4 bases for J; bases not matched to a gene: 1. The chain's CDR3 is CASSSDRGYGYTF. CDR3 DNA: TGTGCCAGCAGTTCGGACAGGGGCTATGGCTACACCTTC.

The CDR3 region has the DNA TGTGCCAGCAGCCGCGAAGAGTGGAATCAGCCCCAGCATTTT. Translation gives CASSREEWNQPQHF. The J gene is TRBJ1-5, the V gene TRBV7-9; the D is unclear. Trimming took off 5 bases at V and 4 bases at J, with 12 bases between the two ends. The germline V gene encodes CDR1 SEHNR and CDR2 FQNEAQ (reference sequence). CDR3 length equals 14 residues.

The chain is built from TRBV6-1 and TRBJ1-6; D unclear. Germline-derived CDR1 and CDR2 are MNHNS and SASEGT. Trimming took 5 bases from V and 7 from J, leaving 12 bases between them. The CDR3 spans 14 residues. CDR3 region: CASSYGQLNSPLHF. The CDR3 DNA reads as TGTGCCAGCAGTTATGGGCAGCTGAATTCACCCCTCCACTTT.

V usage is TRBV25-1 and J usage is TRBJ1-1; TRBD1 is a possible D gene (6 bases). The ends were cut back, 4 bases at V and 5 bases at J, with 17 bases in the middle. The germline V gene has CDR1 MGHDK and CDR2 SYGVNS. CDR3 length: 15 amino acids. The DNA of the CDR3 is TGTGCCAGCAGTGCTCCGGGGGGGGCGGGGACTGAAGCTTTCTTT. Translated, it gives CASSAPGGAGTEAFF.

This clone has a handful of counts. This chain connects TRBV19 to TRBJ1-2; 7 nucleotides match TRBD1. Germline V lookup: CDR1 LNHDA, CDR2 SQIVND (reference sequence). CDR3 length equals 14 residues. V lost 5 bases, J lost 5 bases, and 8 bases stayed unmatched. The CDR3 DNA sequence: TGTGCCAGTAGTGCCCCGGACAGGCTATATGGCTACACCTTC. It is translated as CASSAPDRLYGYTF.

The rearrangement links TRBV4-3 to TRBJ2-5; no clear D. Germline V gives CDR1 LGHNA, CDR2 YSLEER. The CDR3 has 14 amino acids. V was pared by 0 bases and J by 1 base, with 6 bases between. The CDR3 region has the DNA TGCGCCAGCAGCCAAGATCTACTCCAAGAGACCCAGTACTTC. It is translated as CASSQDLLQETQYF.

The chain recombines TRBV6-5 with TRBJ1-4; 8 bases line up with TRBD1. V was clipped by 4 bases and J by 8 bases; unmatched bases: 9. Germline V gene lookup returns CDR1 MNHEY and CDR2 SVGAGI. The CDR3 length is 15 residues. In nucleotides, the CDR3 is TGTGCCAGCAGTTCGACAGGGGCCGGTAGCGAAAAACTGTTTTTT. Protein: CASSSTGAGSEKLFF.

The chain couples TRBV2 to TRBJ2-1, with unresolved D. The CDR3 runs 16 residues. The V gene lost 5 bases and the J gene lost 0 bases, with 14 bases spanning the gap. The germline V gene has CDR1 SNHLY and CDR2 FYNNEI. CDR3 amino acids: CASSTFLTSSYNEQFF. Here the CDR3 DNA reads TGTGCCAGCAGTACTTTCCTTACGAGCTCCTACAATGAGCAGTTCTTC. Full variable domain (outside the CDR3, taken from reference TRBV2 and TRBJ2-1): EPEVTQTPSHQVTQMGQEVILRCVPISNHLYFYWYRQILGQKVEFLVSFYNNEISEKSEIFDDQFSVERPDGSNFTLKIRSTKLEDSAMYFCASSTFLTSSYNEQFFGPGTRLTVL.